The sequence of this T cell receptor (beta chain) was determined in a study of T-cell memory formation after mild COVID-19 (dated by TCRdb to about 2021). Concerning the study at large: Most TCR sequence clusters were specific to one of the two donors. In a couple of donors, T-cell clones that expanded and contracted after mild COVID-19 were tracked by sequencing TCRalpha and TCRbeta repertoires over time. Two young, previously healthy adult volunteers, one female and one male, were included in the cohort. What the study reported, not specific to this receptor: Clones contracting from day 15 to 85 had balanced CD4/CD8 phenotypes, while a second wave expanding from day 15 to 37 was biased towards CD4+. Some responding clones were detected in pre-infection memory, which suggested that pre-existing cross-reactive memory T cells had joined the SARS-CoV-2 response. The study covered only a couple of mild cases, and larger cohorts including severe cases with pre-infection samples were considered necessary. Whether the second-wave clones peaking on day 37 were SARS-CoV-2 specific was not confirmed. Contracting CD4+ clones were located mainly in the CM and EM memory subsets, whereas CD8+ clones were found to be enriched in EMRA.

The data were produced on an Illumina NovaSeq 6000. cDNA libraries for TCRalpha and TCRbeta were prepared by 5'RACE using constant-segment primers, with sample barcodes and unique molecular identifiers added. RNA was extracted from every sample with Trizol reagent. Amplification of the libraries took two PCR steps, and the second step added a second sample barcode plus Illumina TruSeq adapters. Sequencing of libraries was performed on an Illumina NovaSeq with 2 x 150 bp paired-end reads. The published analysis was carried out like this. Demultiplexing of reads and collapsing into UMI-guided consensus sequences were performed with migec v1.2.7. With mixcr v2.1.11, UMI consensuses were aligned to TRA and TRB V and J templates and assembled into clonotypes. A clonotype was counted as expanded or contracted only if both edgeR and NoisET called the change significant, with noise models trained on biological replicates. For edgeR calls, the cutoffs were a false discovery rate-adjusted p below 0.01 and a log2 fold-change threshold of 1. PCA with hierarchical clustering of max-normalized trajectories of the 1000 most abundant clonotypes was used as exploratory dynamics analysis. The CD4 or CD8 phenotype of responding clones was assigned using the separately sequenced CD4+ and CD8+ repertoires. TCRdb handled the public reads itself, with Q25 trimming in fastp and clone calling in MiXCR, and kept productive beta chains. Here each entry gathers all rows of one CDR3 protein and keeps the most common genes and DNA. The V and J calls were not made by the authors but by TCRdb's processing. The sample table holds approximately 390,000 distinct CDR3 sequences, of which approximately 15% were seen once. About a fifth of the sample is held by the ten biggest clonotypes.

This clonotype was picked up a small number of times. The antigen it binds to is not known. No per-base quality is available; no much larger clone lies one base away. Counted from cysteine to phenylalanine, this CDR3 has 16 amino acids. Solely the CDR3 DNA is kept, with 48 bases framed from the first base. V is pruned by 5 bases and J by 2 bases, leaving 6 bases of the junction without a gene match. CDR1 is given as MNHEY and CDR2 as SVGAGI, both from the germline V gene. Ficoll-Paque density gradient centrifugation was the method used to isolate PBMCs. Sample: PBMCs or a T cell subset sorted from them (not recorded which). The receptor chain draws on TRBV6-5 and TRBJ2-3; 11 bases in the middle match TRBD2. This TCR was recovered from a man in his late teens or twenties who had mild COVID-19 (a few samples of this study predate the infection). The sample titles of this study are shuffled in the database, so cell type and time point are left out; the donor was told from shared clones. The DNA sequence is TGTGCCAGCAGTGGCCTAGCGGGGGGAAACACAGATACGCAGTATTTT. Its product reads: CASSGLAGGNTDTQYF.